This TCR beta chain appears in the sequencing data of a study of response to subunit inactivated influenza vaccine. TCRdb reprocessed the RT-PCR reads with MiXCR, giving one entry per CDR3 protein. The sample records around 570,000 distinct CDR3 sequences, less than 8% being singletons. Broader study findings: Few additional T cells are recruited per seasonal influenza vaccination, authors suggested.

This clonotype has a handful of counts. Antigen unknown. Germline CDR1 MNHNS, CDR2 SASEGT. V was clipped by 3 bases and J by 0 bases, with 10 bases between them. This CDR3 is built from 15 residues. The sample here was PBMCs from blood, taken around 25 months after vaccination. The chain couples TRBV6-1 to TRBJ2-3; D is unresolved. The clonotype was recovered from a man aged 50-75 years who received an inactivated influenza vaccine. The CDR3 spells CASSDSPTSTDTQYF. Here the CDR3 DNA reads TGTGCCAGCAGTGACAGCCCGACGAGCACAGATACGCAGTATTTT.